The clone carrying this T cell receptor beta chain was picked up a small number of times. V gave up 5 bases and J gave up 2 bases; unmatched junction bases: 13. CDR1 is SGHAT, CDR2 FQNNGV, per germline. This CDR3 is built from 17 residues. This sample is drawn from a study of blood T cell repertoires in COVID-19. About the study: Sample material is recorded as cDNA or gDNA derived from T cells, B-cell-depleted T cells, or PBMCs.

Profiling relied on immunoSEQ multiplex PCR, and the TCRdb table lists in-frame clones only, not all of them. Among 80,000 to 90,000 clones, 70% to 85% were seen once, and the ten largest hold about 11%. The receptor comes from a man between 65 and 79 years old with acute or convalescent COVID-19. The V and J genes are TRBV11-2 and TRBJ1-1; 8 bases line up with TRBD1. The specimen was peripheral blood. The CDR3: CASSPWTGRSRNTEAFF. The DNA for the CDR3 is TGTGCCAGCAGCCCTTGGACAGGGAGATCGCGAAACACTGAAGCTTTCTTT.